The 17 T cell receptor beta chains in this list originate from one sample, sequenced in a study of regulatory T cells in long-lasting Graves disease. Time point reported: newly diagnosed GD, antithyroid drugs for less than 3 months. With RNA extracted from PBMCs as input, the TCR library was made. Arm-PCR of CDR3 regions with iRepertoire HTBI primers generated TCR beta libraries. TCRdb passed the multiplex PCR reads through MiXCR, listing each CDR3 protein once. The data show hundreds of thousands of distinct CDR3 sequences, roughly a sixth seen once. The same sample was also used in a study of T cells in Graves' hyperthyroidism and ophthalmopathy.

The sequencing here drew on peripheral blood mononuclear cells (PBMCs), taken at new diagnosis, from a patient treated with antithyroid drugs. The origin of the receptors is a woman aged 40-65 years with Graves disease.

This clonotype was detected a few times. The chain couples TRBV30 to TRBJ2-7; 9 bases map to TRBD1. The CDR3 is made up of 14 amino acids. The ends lost 0 bases at V and 2 bases at J; junction bases unmatched: 2. CDR1 and CDR2 from the germline V gene are GTSNPN and SVGIG (reference sequence). The CDR3 loop is CAWSVRQGAYEQYF. In DNA, the CDR3 is TGTGCCTGGAGTGTTCGACAGGGGGCCTACGAGCAGTACTTC.

This clonotype was observed a handful of times. J is TRBJ2-2 and V is TRBV12-3 or TRBV12-4; 8 nucleotides agree with TRBD2. V gave up 6 bases and J gave up 0 bases; unmatched junction bases: 12. The CDR3 length is 18 residues. The CDR3 region is CASRLESWGLANTGELFF. CDR3 DNA sequence: TGTGCCAGCAGACTAGAGTCCTGGGGACTAGCGAACACCGGGGAGCTGTTTTTT.

This clonotype was detected only a few times. The genes are TRBV5-5 and TRBJ1-5; 7 nucleotides align to TRBD1. The CDR3 extends over 14 amino acids. Germline-derived CDR1 and CDR2 are SGHKS and YYEKEE (reference sequence). The V and J ends lost 7 bases and 3 bases, in that order; junction bases with no gene match: 7. CDR3 residues: CASGPGTDNQPQHF. The CDR3, as DNA: TGTGCCAGCGGTCCCGGGACAGACAATCAGCCCCAGCATTTT.

This clonotype turned up a few times. This rearrangement joins TRBV18 to TRBJ2-7; D is ambiguous. The CDR3 has 13 amino acids. From germline, CDR1 is KGHSH and CDR2 LQKENI. V lost 2 bases to trimming and J lost 0 bases, with 5 bases between them. The CDR3 sequence is CASSPGISYEQYF. Written as DNA, the CDR3 is TGTGCCAGCTCACCAGGGATCTCCTACGAGCAGTACTTC. Full variable domain (rest looked up from reference TRBV18 and TRBJ2-7): NAGVMQNPRHLVRRRGQEARLRCSPMKGHSHVYWYRQLPEEGLKFMVYLQKENIIDESGMPKERFSAEFPKEGPSILRIQQVVRGDSAAYFCASSPGISYEQYFGPGTRLTVT.

The CDR3 is CASSYTRQGFTNTIYF. The CDR3, as DNA: TGTGCCAGCAGTTACACCCGACAGGGTTTCACCAACACCATATATTTT. This sequence joins TRBV6-5 and TRBJ1-3, with 7 bases identical to TRBD1. Germline assignment: CDR1 MNHEY and CDR2 SVGAGI. Losses at the gene ends were 2 bases for V and 7 bases for J; bases not matched to a gene: 11. The CDR3 has 16 amino acids.

V usage is TRBV7-6 and J usage is TRBJ1-4, with D possibly matching TRBD1 (5 bases). Between the trimmed V and J ends, which lost 1 base and 7 bases, there was a span of 16 bases. Per the germline V gene, CDR1 is SGHVS and CDR2 is FNYEAQ. The CDR3 loop spans 16 amino acids. The CDR3 loop reads CASSLDRQWEFEKLFF. The CDR3, as DNA: TGTGCCAGCAGCTTAGATAGACAGTGGGAGTTTGAAAAACTGTTTTTT.

This clonotype was seen ten or more times. The chain recombines TRBV20-1 with TRBJ2-1; 11 bases line up with TRBD2. The CDR3 totals 15 residues. The germline gives CDR1 DFQATT, CDR2 SNEGSKA (reference sequence). V dropped 3 bases and J dropped 8; count of bases not matched to a gene: 9. The CDR3 nucleotides are TGCAGTGCTAGCCTTACTAGCGGGGGACTCCATGAGCAGTTCTTC. This translates into CSASLTSGGLHEQFF.

This clonotype was recorded a few times. The J gene is TRBJ2-5, the V gene TRBV11-1, with 15 bases that match TRBD2. Germline V CDR1 and CDR2: SGHAT, FQDESV (reference sequence). V dropped 4 bases and J dropped 0; count of bases not matched to a gene: 6. There are 18 residues in the CDR3. The CDR3 region is CASSSGTSGGPYQETQYF. The CDR3 nucleotides read TGTGCCAGCAGCTCCGGGACTAGCGGGGGGCCGTACCAAGAGACCCAGTACTTC.

About this clonotype: This may come from a read error, since a much larger clone is one base off. The rearrangement joins TRBV18 to TRBJ2-1; D assignment may be TRBD1 or TRBD2 (6 bases each). CDR1 and CDR2 (germline): KGHSH, LQKENI. The CDR3 contains 14 residues. The V end lost 5 bases, the J end lost 8 bases, and 16 bases lay between the germline ends. In nucleotides, the CDR3 is TGTGCCAGCTCATCAGAGAGGGGGGTCCATGAGCAGTTCTTC. It is translated as CASSSERGVHEQFF.

This clonotype has just a few counts. The chain employs TRBV19 and TRBJ1-1; a weak D match, TRBD1 (6 bases). Germline-derived CDR1 and CDR2 are LNHDA and SQIVND (reference sequence). The CDR3 sequence is 13 residues long. V dropped 1 base and J dropped 6 bases, with 9 bases sitting between them. The CDR3 coding sequence is TGTGCCAGTAGTATAGTGAGGGGGGCTGAAGCTTTCTTT. Translated: CASSIVRGAEAFF.

There are many counts of this clonotype. At one end the junction does not follow the germline gene, possibly because of a read error. J is TRBJ2-1 and V is TRBV7-7, with 12 bases lining up with TRBD2. Germline CDR1 is SSHAT and CDR2 is FNYEAQ (reference sequence). This CDR3 contains 17 residues. CDR3: CASSTTSGGRTGDEQFF. CDR3 sequence (DNA): TGTGCTAGCAGCACTACTAGCGGGGGGCGCACTGGAGATGAGCAGTTCTTC.

This chain connects TRBV18 to TRBJ2-7; TRBD1 matches at 9 bases. J gave up 6 bases and V 3 bases, and 6 bases lay outside the gene matches. CDR1 is KGHSH and CDR2 is LQKENI in the germline V gene. The CDR3 runs 14 residues. The CDR3 here is CASSPTGGESEQYF. As DNA, the CDR3 is TGTGCCAGCTCACCGACAGGGGGAGAGAGCGAGCAGTACTTC. The variable domain in full, completed from reference TRBV18 and TRBJ2-7, reads NAGVMQNPRHLVRRRGQEARLRCSPMKGHSHVYWYRQLPEEGLKFMVYLQKENIIDESGMPKERFSAEFPKEGPSILRIQQVVRGDSAAYFCASSPTGGESEQYFGPGTRLTVT.

This chain links TRBV19 with TRBJ2-7, with 8 bases aligning to TRBD2. The CDR3 loop spans 13 amino acids. In germline, CDR1 is LNHDA, CDR2 SQIVND (reference sequence). V was pared by 4 bases and J by 2 bases, with 1 base of the junction left unmatched. The CDR3 nucleotides read TGTGCCAGTAGTAAAGCGGGAGCCTACGAGCAGTACTTC. Translated: CASSKAGAYEQYF.

This clonotype appeared many times. This chain joins TRBV12-3 or TRBV12-4 and TRBJ2-1; D gene ambiguous. CDR3 length equals 14 residues. Trimming cost V 6 bases and J 0 bases, with 9 bases left between them. CDR3 DNA sequence: TGTGCCAGCAGCGAGGAGACCTCCTACAATGAGCAGTTCTTC. This encodes CASSEETSYNEQFF.

The chain is built from TRBV7-9 and TRBJ1-2; 7 nucleotides line up with TRBD1. This CDR3 contains 14 residues. In germline, CDR1 is SEHNR, CDR2 FQNEAQ (reference sequence). V trimming: 4 bases; J trimming: 4 bases; junction bases outside the gene matches: 6. DNA for the CDR3: TGTGCCAGCAGCTCACGCCGGGACAGCTATGGCTACACCTTC. It codes for CASSSRRDSYGYTF.

This clonotype was picked up many times. The rearrangement links TRBV7-9 to TRBJ1-2; the D is unclear. V lost 10 bases to trimming and J lost 0 bases, with 18 bases between them. This CDR3 is 15 amino acids long. Germline CDR1 and CDR2: SEHNR and FQNEAQ (reference sequence). Here the CDR3 DNA reads TGTGCCATCGGCTCGGGGATGACTTCTAACTATGGCTACACCTTC. It is translated as CAIGSGMTSNYGYTF. Full variable domain (outside the CDR3, taken from reference TRBV7-9 and TRBJ1-2): DTGVSQNPRHKITKRGQNVTFRCDPISEHNRLYWYRQTLGQGPEFLTYFQNEAQLEKSRLLSDRFSAERPKGSFSTLEIQRTEQGDSAMYLCAIGSGMTSNYGYTFGSGTRLTVV.

At least ten counts were recorded for this clonotype. The chain joins TRBV5-1 to TRBJ1-1; perhaps TRBD1 as D (5 bases). The ends were cut back, 3 bases at V and 3 bases at J, with 12 bases in the middle. CDR3 length: 14 residues. CDR1 and CDR2 from the germline V gene are SGHRS and YFSETQ. CDR3 nucleotides: TGCGCCAGCAGCTGGACCGGAGGGGACACTGAAGCTTTCTTT. This codes for CASSWTGGDTEAFF.